One sample yielded the 23 T cell receptor beta chains listed below, sequenced in a study of T cells in tuberculosis. Time point of the sample: new active TB diagnosis, blood taken before or within 7 days of starting treatment. Assay used: immunoSEQ multiplex PCR; TCRdb lists only in-frame clones, some missing. The sample holds about 33,000 clones, approximately 90% seen once. Here the sequenced sample was PBMCs, taken at tuberculosis diagnosis. These receptors all come from an adult with tuberculosis. Some clones in this sample may be carry-over from other donors' samples.

This CDR3 reads CASSLGAGVAVVDYTF. CDR3 DNA sequence: TGTGCCAGCAGCCTAGGGGCCGGGGTGGCCGTGGTAGACTACACCTTC. The chain links TRBV7-8 to TRBJ1-2, with a possible D match to TRBD1 (5 bases). Trimming stripped 5 bases from V and 10 bases from J, with 26 bases between. Germline V gene lookup returns CDR1 SGHVS and CDR2 FQNEAQ. This CDR3 comprises 16 residues.

The chain links TRBV7-9 to TRBJ2-4; 12 bases are a match to TRBD2. Germline V CDR1 and CDR2: SEHNR, FQNEAQ (reference sequence). The CDR3 is 16 residues long. J gave up 1 base and V 4 bases, and 2 bases lay outside the gene matches. The CDR3 loop is CASSSLAGGAKNIQYF. The CDR3 bases are TGTGCCAGCAGCTCACTAGCGGGGGGTGCCAAAAACATTCAGTACTTC. Drawing the rest from reference TRBV7-9 and TRBJ2-4, the complete variable domain is DTGVSQNPRHKITKRGQNVTFRCDPISEHNRLYWYRQTLGQGPEFLTYFQNEAQLEKSRLLSDRFSAERPKGSFSTLEIQRTEQGDSAMYLCASSSLAGGAKNIQYFGAGTRLSVL.

The V call is TRBV6-5, the J call TRBJ2-2, with D maybe TRBD2 (5 bases). Germline CDR1 MNHEY, CDR2 SVGAGI. The V end was cut by 2 bases, the J end by 7 bases, with 14 bases between. The CDR3 is made up of 15 amino acids. CDR3 sequence (DNA): TGTGCCAGCAGTTACCTTACGGGGTATAACGGGGAGCTGTTTTTT. Translated, it gives CASSYLTGYNGELFF.

The chain uses TRBV29-1 and TRBJ2-3, with D possibly being TRBD1 (6 bases). Deletions cut 4 bases from V and 2 bases from J, with 13 bases between. CDR3 length: 14 amino acids. Germline assignment: CDR1 SQVTM and CDR2 ANQGSEA. The chain's CDR3 is CSVGVNRATDTQYF. The CDR3, as DNA: TGCAGCGTTGGGGTGAACAGGGCCACAGATACGCAGTATTTT.

The chain joins TRBV2 to TRBJ1-1; D is ambiguous. V was pared by 10 bases and J by 1 base, with 13 bases between. The CDR3 is made up of 13 amino acids. Per germline, CDR1 SNHLY and CDR2 FYNNEI. For the CDR3, the DNA is TGTGCCACCACGGTCGGGTGGAACACTGAAGCTTTCTTT. It specifies CATTVGWNTEAFF.

This chain connects TRBV5-1 to TRBJ1-1; possible D gene TRBD1, 5 bases. Trimming took 0 bases from V and 5 from J, leaving 11 bases between them. CDR3 length: 14 amino acids. The germline gives CDR1 SGHRS, CDR2 YFSETQ. CDR3: CASSLGQGKTEAFF. The CDR3 DNA is TGCGCCAGCAGCTTGGGTCAGGGAAAAACTGAAGCTTTCTTT.

The CDR3 here is CASSWADNSPLHF. Written as DNA, the CDR3 is TGTGCCAGCAGCTGGGCTGATAATTCACCCCTCCACTTT. V and J are TRBV27 and TRBJ1-6; D is ambiguous. Trimming stripped 6 bases from V and 5 bases from J, with 8 bases between. The CDR3 contains 13 residues. Germline loops: CDR1 MNHEY, CDR2 SMNVEV (reference sequence).

The chain combines TRBV5-1 with TRBJ1-2, with a possible D match to TRBD1 (6 bases). CDR1 and CDR2 (germline): SGHRS, YFSETQ. This CDR3 is 15 amino acids long. V lost 1 base, J lost 4 bases, and 14 bases lay in between. In DNA form, the CDR3 reads TGCGCCAGCAGCTTGACGGGGGGCGCCAGCTATGGCTACACCTTC. As protein: CASSLTGGASYGYTF.

V usage is TRBV11-2 and J usage is TRBJ2-3; D is possibly TRBD2 (5 bases). V lost 3 bases and J lost 2, with 9 bases in between. The germline V gene has CDR1 SGHAT and CDR2 FQNNGV. The CDR3 is made up of 14 amino acids. The CDR3 region is CASSFLATTDTQYF. The CDR3 DNA sequence: TGTGCCAGCAGCTTTCTAGCTACCACAGATACGCAGTATTTT.

V usage is TRBV18 and J usage is TRBJ1-4; possible D gene TRBD1, 5 bases. Germline CDR1 and CDR2: KGHSH and LQKENI. V was trimmed by 3 bases and J by 6 bases, leaving 20 bases between them. This CDR3 has 17 amino acids. The DNA of the CDR3 is TGTGCCAGCTCACCGGTGGCGCGGGGCATTCGTGATGAAAAACTGTTTTTT. It yields the protein CASSPVARGIRDEKLFF. Complete variable domain (other parts from reference TRBV18 and TRBJ1-4): NAGVMQNPRHLVRRRGQEARLRCSPMKGHSHVYWYRQLPEEGLKFMVYLQKENIIDESGMPKERFSAEFPKEGPSILRIQQVVRGDSAAYFCASSPVARGIRDEKLFFGSGTQLSVL.

The chain is built from TRBV2 and TRBJ2-3; TRBD2 matches at 12 bases. V was pared by 8 bases and J by 1 base, with 4 bases of the junction left unmatched. Per germline, CDR1 SNHLY and CDR2 FYNNEI. CDR3 length equals 15 residues. The CDR3 nucleotides read TGTGCCAGCCAGCGACTAGCGGGGGGCACAGATACGCAGTATTTT. This translates into CASQRLAGGTDTQYF.

This chain uses TRBV6-5 with TRBJ1-1; TRBD1 is a possible D gene (6 bases). Germline CDR1 reads MNHEY; CDR2 reads SVGAGI. Between the trimmed V and J ends, which lost 7 bases and 1 base, there was a span of 16 bases. The CDR3 is 15 residues long. The CDR3 sequence is CASTPIQGPNTEAFF. In DNA, the CDR3 is TGTGCCAGCACCCCAATACAGGGCCCGAACACTGAAGCTTTCTTT.

This clone was counted a few times. This chain links TRBV7-2 with TRBJ1-5; tentatively, D is TRBD1 (5 bases). Trimming pared 1 base from V and 0 bases from J, leaving 10 bases between. Germline V lookup: CDR1 SGHTA, CDR2 FQGNSA. This CDR3 has 16 residues. CDR3 residues: CASSLGTTYSNQPQHF. The CDR3 nucleotides read TGTGCCAGCAGCTTAGGGACAACATATAGCAATCAGCCCCAGCATTTT. Full variable domain (missing parts from reference TRBV7-2 and TRBJ1-5): GAGVSQSPSNKVTEKGKDVELRCDPISGHTALYWYRQSLGQGLEFLIYFQGNSAPDKSGLPSDRFSAERTGGSVSTLTIQRTQQEDSAVYLCASSLGTTYSNQPQHFGDGTRLSIL.

This clone appeared a single time. CDR3 in DNA: TGTGCCAGCAGCTGGCAGCGGGAGCAGTACTTC. It is translated as CASSWQREQYF. The chain carries TRBV5-6 and TRBJ2-7; D possibly corresponds to TRBD2 (5 bases). Germline CDR1 SGHDT, CDR2 YYEEEE. V lost 3 bases and J 7 bases, leaving 8 bases between the germline ends. The CDR3 spans 11 residues.

The rearrangement uses TRBV7-2 and TRBJ1-4; weak D call: TRBD1 (5 bases). Per germline, CDR1 SGHTA and CDR2 FQGNSA. V shed 5 bases and J shed 8 bases, with 15 bases lying between them. The CDR3 totals 14 residues. The CDR3 sequence: CASSPQVRWEKLFF. The CDR3, as DNA: TGTGCCAGCAGCCCACAGGTCCGGTGGGAAAAACTGTTTTTT.

This chain joins TRBV6-1 and TRBJ2-1, with 9 bases identical to TRBD2. Germline V gene data show CDR1 as MNHNS and CDR2 as SASEGT. The CDR3 sequence is 14 residues long. J gave up 9 bases and V 7 bases, and 10 bases lay outside the gene matches. The CDR3 is CASTVRGGFGEQFF. For the CDR3, the DNA is TGTGCCAGCACGGTGCGGGGGGGCTTTGGTGAGCAGTTCTTC.

The V gene is TRBV9, the J gene TRBJ2-7; D gene unclear. CDR1 SGDLS and CDR2 YYNGEE come from the germline V gene. The CDR3 loop spans 13 amino acids. Trimming cost V 3 bases and J 1 base, with 8 bases left between them. The CDR3 sequence: CASSGPISYEQYF. In DNA, the CDR3 is TGTGCCAGCAGCGGGCCGATATCCTACGAGCAGTACTTC.

This clone has only one observation. The V call is TRBV7-8, the J call TRBJ2-1; 12 bases map to TRBD2. V was pared by 5 bases and J by 7 bases, with 6 bases of the junction left unmatched. The germline V gene encodes CDR1 SGHVS and CDR2 FQNEAQ. The CDR3 extends over 15 amino acids. As DNA, the CDR3 is TGTGCCAGCAGCCCCGGGACTAGCGGGCAAAATGAGCAGTTCTTC. This codes for CASSPGTSGQNEQFF.

The chain combines TRBV6-5 with TRBJ1-2; D is undetermined. V was cut by 2 bases and J by 6 bases, with 10 bases left in between. The CDR3 is 13 residues long. Germline CDR1 is MNHEY and CDR2 is SVGAGI. CDR3 loop: CASSYVVGHGYTF. The CDR3, as DNA: TGTGCCAGCAGTTACGTGGTTGGGCATGGCTACACCTTC.

V is TRBV6-5 and J is TRBJ2-1; 9 bases agree with TRBD2. J gave up 6 bases and V 6 bases, and 9 bases lay outside the gene matches. Germline CDR1 MNHEY, CDR2 SVGAGI. This CDR3 comprises 15 residues. Here the CDR3 DNA reads TGTGCCAGCAGGCCGTGGACTAGCGATCTCAATGAGCAGTTCTTC. It specifies CASRPWTSDLNEQFF.

The V gene is TRBV6-5, the J gene TRBJ2-3, with D possibly TRBD2 on 6 matching bases. CDR1 is MNHEY and CDR2 is SVGAGI in the germline V gene. The CDR3 length is 15 residues. Deletions cut 5 bases from V and 2 bases from J, with 14 bases between. CDR3 region: CASSPRREATDTQYF. In nucleotides, the CDR3 is TGTGCCAGCAGTCCACGAAGGGAGGCCACAGATACGCAGTATTTT.

J is TRBJ1-1 and V is TRBV25-1, with 8 bases matching TRBD1. CDR1 is MGHDK and CDR2 is SYGVNS in the germline V gene. The V and J ends lost 2 bases and 1 base, in that order; junction bases with no gene match: 0. The CDR3 is 14 residues long. Written as DNA, the CDR3 is TGTGCCAGCAGTGAACAGGGGGCGAACACTGAAGCTTTCTTT. This gives the protein CASSEQGANTEAFF.

V gene TRBV7-3 combines with J gene TRBJ2-7; D unclear. Germline CDR1 and CDR2: SGHTA and FQGTGA. This CDR3 has 11 residues. V was trimmed by 2 bases and J by 5 bases, leaving 4 bases between them. The CDR3 protein is CASSLWHEQYF. In nucleotides, the CDR3 is TGTGCCAGCAGCTTATGGCACGAGCAGTACTTC.